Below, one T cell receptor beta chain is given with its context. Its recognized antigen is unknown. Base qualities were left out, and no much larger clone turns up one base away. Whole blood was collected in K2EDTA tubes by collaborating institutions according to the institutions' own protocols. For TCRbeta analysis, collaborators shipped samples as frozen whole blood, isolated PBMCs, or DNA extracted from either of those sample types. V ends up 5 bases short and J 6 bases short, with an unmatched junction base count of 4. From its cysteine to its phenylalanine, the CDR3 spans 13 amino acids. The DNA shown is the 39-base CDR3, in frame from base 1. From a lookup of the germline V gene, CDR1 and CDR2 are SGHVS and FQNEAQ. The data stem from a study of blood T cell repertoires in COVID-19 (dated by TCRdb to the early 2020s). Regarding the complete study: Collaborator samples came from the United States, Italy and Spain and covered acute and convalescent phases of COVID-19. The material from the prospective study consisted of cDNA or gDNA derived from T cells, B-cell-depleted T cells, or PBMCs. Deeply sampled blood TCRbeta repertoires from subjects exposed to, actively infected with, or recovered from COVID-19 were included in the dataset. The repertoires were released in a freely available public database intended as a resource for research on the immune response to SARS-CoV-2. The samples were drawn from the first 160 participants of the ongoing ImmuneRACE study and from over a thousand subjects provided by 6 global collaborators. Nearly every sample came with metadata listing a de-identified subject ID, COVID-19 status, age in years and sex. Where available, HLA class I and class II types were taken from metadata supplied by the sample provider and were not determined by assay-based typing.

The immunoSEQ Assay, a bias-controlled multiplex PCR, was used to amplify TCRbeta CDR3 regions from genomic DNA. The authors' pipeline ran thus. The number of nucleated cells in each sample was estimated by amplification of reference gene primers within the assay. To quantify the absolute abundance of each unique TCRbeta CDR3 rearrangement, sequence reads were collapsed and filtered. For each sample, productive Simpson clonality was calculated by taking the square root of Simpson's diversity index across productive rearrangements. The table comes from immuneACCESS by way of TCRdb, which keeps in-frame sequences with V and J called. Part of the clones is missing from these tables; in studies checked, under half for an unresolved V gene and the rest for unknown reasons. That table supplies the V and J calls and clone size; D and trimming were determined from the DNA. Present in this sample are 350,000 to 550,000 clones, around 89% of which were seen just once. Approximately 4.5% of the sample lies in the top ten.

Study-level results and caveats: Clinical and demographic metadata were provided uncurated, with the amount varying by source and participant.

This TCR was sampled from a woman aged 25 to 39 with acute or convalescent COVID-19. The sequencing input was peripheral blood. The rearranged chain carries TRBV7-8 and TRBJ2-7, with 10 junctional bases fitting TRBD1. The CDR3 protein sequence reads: CASSPDRGREQYF. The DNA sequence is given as TGTGCCAGCAGCCCCGACAGGGGGCGCGAGCAGTACTTC.